This TCR beta chain was found in a study of PD-1 blockade in classical Hodgkin lymphoma. Notes on the study in general: Patients who responded completely had about the same baseline diversity as newly diagnosed patients.

Every single patient, without exception, relapsed after autologous stem cell transplantation, and brentuximab vedotin exposure varied. The study purified CD4+ T cells from thawed PBMCs using magnetic negative selection. Relapsed/refractory classical Hodgkin lymphoma patients had complete, partial or progressive responses. CDR1 is MNHEY, CDR2 SVGAGI, per germline. CDR3 length equals 11 residues. Trimming removed 5 bases from V and 10 bases from J, with 11 bases in between. Here immunoSEQ multiplex PCR was the method, and the copy in TCRdb shows in-frame clones only, minus some. The sample holds under 30,000 clones; over 65% are singletons and the top ten take around 2.4%. For this clone: Antigen specificity is unknown.

The source was CD4+ T cells from blood, collected at baseline. V usage is TRBV6-5 and J usage is TRBJ1-1, with D possibly matching TRBD1 (6 bases). This sequence originates from a human donor with classical Hodgkin lymphoma. The DNA of the CDR3 is TGTGCCAGCAGTCCCGGGACAAGAGCTTTCTTT. Its protein product is CASSPGTRAFF.